Detailed here is one TCR beta chain. The antigen is unknown. This specimen belongs to a study of T-cell memory formation after mild COVID-19. Via MiXCR, TCRdb re-called the 5' RACE reads, giving one row per CDR3 protein. The table has around 450,000 distinct CDR3 sequences, more than 20% seen once; the top ten hold 7% to 9.5%. Broader study findings: Proof of SARS-CoV-2 specificity was absent for the second-wave clones that crested on day 37.

J lost 6 bases, V lost 6 bases, and 7 bases had no gene match. The CDR3 sequence is 13 residues long. This receptor was identified in an adult woman who had mild COVID-19 (a few samples of this study predate the infection). Cell type and time point are not known. The sequencing sample was made of PBMCs or a T cell subset sorted from them (not recorded which). The J gene is TRBJ1-2, the V gene TRBV12-3 or TRBV12-4; 7 bases align to TRBD1. CDR3 coding DNA: TGTGCCAGCAGAACGACAGGGTACCATGGCTACACCTTC. Its protein is CASRTTGYHGYTF.